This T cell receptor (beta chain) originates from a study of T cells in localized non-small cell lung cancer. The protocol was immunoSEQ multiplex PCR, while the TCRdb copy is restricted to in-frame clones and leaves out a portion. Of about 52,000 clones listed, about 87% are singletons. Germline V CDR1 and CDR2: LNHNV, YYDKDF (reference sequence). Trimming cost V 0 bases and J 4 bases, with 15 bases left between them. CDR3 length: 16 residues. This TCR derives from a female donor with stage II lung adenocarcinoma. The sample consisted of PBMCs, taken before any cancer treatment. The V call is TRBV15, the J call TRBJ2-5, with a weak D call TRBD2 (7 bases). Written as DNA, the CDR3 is TGTGCCACCAGCAGAGATACGGGGGGCGGGGGAGAGACCCAGTACTTC. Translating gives CATSRDTGGGGETQYF.